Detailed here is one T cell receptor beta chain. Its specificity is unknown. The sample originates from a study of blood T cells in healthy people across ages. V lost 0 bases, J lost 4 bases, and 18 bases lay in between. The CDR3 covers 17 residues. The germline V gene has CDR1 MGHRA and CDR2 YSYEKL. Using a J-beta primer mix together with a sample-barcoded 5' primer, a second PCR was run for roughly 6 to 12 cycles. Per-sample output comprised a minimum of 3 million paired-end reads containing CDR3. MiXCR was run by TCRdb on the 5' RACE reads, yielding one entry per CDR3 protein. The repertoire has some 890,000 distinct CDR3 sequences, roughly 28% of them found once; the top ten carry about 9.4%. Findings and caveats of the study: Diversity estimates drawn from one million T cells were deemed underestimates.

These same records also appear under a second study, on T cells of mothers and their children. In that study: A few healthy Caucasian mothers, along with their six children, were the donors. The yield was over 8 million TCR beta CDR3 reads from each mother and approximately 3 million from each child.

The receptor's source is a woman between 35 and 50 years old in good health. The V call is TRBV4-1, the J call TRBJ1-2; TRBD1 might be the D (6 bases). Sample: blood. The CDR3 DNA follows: TGCGCCAGCAGCCAAGATGAAAGGGCAGGGGATGTCTATGGCTACACCTTC. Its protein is CASSQDERAGDVYGYTF.